Each of the 15 T cell receptor beta chains below was sequenced from the same sample in a study of response to subunit inactivated influenza vaccine. TCRdb itself ran the RT-PCR reads through MiXCR, one entry per CDR3 protein. This table has about 570,000 distinct CDR3 sequences, about 11% appearing once. The same data also contributed to another study, on T cells expressing NK-cell markers. That paper states: The cDNA for TCR beta came from 5'RACE template switching with UMIs.

Sample: PBMCs from blood, taken on the day of vaccination. These receptors originate from a man in his fifties or sixties who received an inactivated influenza vaccine.

The table lists this clonotype with many counts. The V gene is TRBV20-1, the J gene TRBJ1-2; D is unclear. CDR1 DFQATT and CDR2 SNEGSKA come from the germline V gene (reference sequence). The CDR3 totals 10 residues. The V and J ends lost 3 bases and 7 bases respectively, with 6 bases between them. CDR3 protein: CSARTTGYTF. The CDR3, as DNA: TGCAGTGCTAGGACGACTGGCTACACCTTC.

This clonotype was detected only a few times. J is TRBJ1-1 and V is TRBV2, with TRBD1 matching over 7 bases. V lost 7 bases and J lost 5; bases outside the gene matches: 10. The CDR3 has 14 amino acids. The germline CDR1 and CDR2 sequences are SNHLY and FYNNEI. For the CDR3, the DNA is TGTGCCAGCACCATTCTCCTACAGGGGACTGAAGCTTTCTTT. Amino acids: CASTILLQGTEAFF.

In this sample, this clonotype turned up a few times. The rearrangement joins TRBV7-9 to TRBJ1-4, with a weak D call TRBD1 (5 bases). CDR1 and CDR2 from the germline V gene are SEHNR and FQNEAQ (reference sequence). This CDR3 region has 12 residues. Trimming cost V 4 bases and J 8 bases, with 8 bases left between them. The CDR3 region has the DNA TGTGCCAGCAGCTCGGGGGACGAAAAACTGTTTTTT. Translated, it gives CASSSGDEKLFF.

The J gene is TRBJ2-2, the V gene TRBV27; D gene ambiguous. Trimming removed 4 bases from V and 2 bases from J, with 8 bases in between. Germline loops: CDR1 MNHEY, CDR2 SMNVEV (reference sequence). The CDR3 spans 14 residues. The CDR3 loop is CASSSLSNTGELFF. The CDR3 nucleotides are TGTGCCAGCAGTTCCCTCTCCAACACCGGGGAGCTGTTTTTT.

There are a few counts of this clonotype. CDR3 sequence reads: CASSPPGQGPRVLAKNIQYF. The CDR3 region has the DNA TGTGCCAGCAGCCCTCCGGGACAGGGCCCAAGAGTCCTAGCCAAAAACATTCAGTACTTC. The rearrangement uses TRBV11-1 and TRBJ2-4; TRBD1 aligns across 9 bases. The CDR3 loop spans 20 amino acids. Germline-derived CDR1 and CDR2 are SGHAT and FQDESV (reference sequence). The V and J ends lost 5 bases and 0 bases, in that order; junction bases with no gene match: 17.

This clonotype was detected a few times. V usage is TRBV6-1 and J usage is TRBJ2-1; 11 bases match TRBD2. The V gene's germline CDR1 is MNHNS and CDR2 SASEGT. The CDR3 is 16 amino acids. V was pared by 6 bases and J by 5 bases, with 9 bases of the junction left unmatched. CDR3 DNA: TGTGCCAGCAGCCCCCTCGGACTAGCGGGCAACAATGAGCAGTTCTTC. Protein sequence: CASSPLGLAGNNEQFF.

V and J are TRBV13 and TRBJ2-1; 9 bases are a match to TRBD2. With 6 bases clipped from V and 5 bases from J, the junction kept 14 bases outside the gene matches. The CDR3 runs 17 residues. The germline V gene encodes CDR1 PRHDT and CDR2 FYEKMQ (reference sequence). Written as DNA, the CDR3 is TGTGCCAGCAGTTTCCCCCTGGGCGGGGGGGCCCACAATGAGCAGTTCTTC. The encoded protein is CASSFPLGGGAHNEQFF.

In its sample, this clonotype was seen many times. For the CDR3, the DNA is TGCGCCAGCAGAGGCGGGGAGCTGTTTTTT. This encodes CASRGGELFF. The chain has TRBV5-1 and TRBJ2-2; D unresolved. Germline CDR1 SGHRS, CDR2 YFSETQ. This CDR3 is built from 10 residues. V was trimmed by 5 bases and J by 7 bases, leaving 3 bases between them.

This clonotype was counted at least ten times. Written as DNA, the CDR3 is TGTGCCAGCAGCCCGGGGGGGGACAGGGTCATCGAGCAGTACTTC. Its protein is CASSPGGDRVIEQYF. The chain combines TRBV9 with TRBJ2-7; TRBD1 is a possible D gene (9 bases). The ends were cut back, 4 bases at V and 6 bases at J, with 20 bases in the middle. The CDR3 runs to 15 residues. Germline CDR1 is SGDLS and CDR2 is YYNGEE.

The chain is built from TRBV7-8 and TRBJ1-1; no firm D call. This CDR3 comprises 15 residues. Germline V CDR1 and CDR2: SGHVS, FQNEAQ. V was cut by 1 base and J by 1 base, with 10 bases left in between. The CDR3, as DNA: TGTGCCAGCAGCTTAGTTTTTGAGGGGAACACTGAAGCTTTCTTT. Translating it yields CASSLVFEGNTEAFF.

This sequence joins TRBV7-8 and TRBJ2-3; maybe TRBD1 (5 bases). Deletions cut 4 bases from V and 1 base from J, with 9 bases between. This CDR3 is built from 14 residues. Looked up from germline, CDR1 is SGHVS and CDR2 is FQNEAQ. The CDR3 spells CASSSMTGTDTQYF. The CDR3 region has the DNA TGTGCCAGCAGCTCGATGACAGGCACAGATACGCAGTATTTT. Drawing the rest from reference TRBV7-8 and TRBJ2-3, the complete variable domain is GAGVSQSPRYKVAKRGQDVALRCDPISGHVSLFWYQQALGQGPEFLTYFQNEAQLDKSGLPSDRFFAERPEGSVSTLKIQRTQQEDSAVYLCASSSMTGTDTQYFGPGTRLTVL.

This clonotype was seen many times. V is TRBV5-1 and J is TRBJ2-3; TRBD1 agrees at 10 bases. J gave up 2 bases and V 2 bases, and 2 bases lay outside the gene matches. This CDR3 has 15 residues. Germline assignment: CDR1 SGHRS and CDR2 YFSETQ. CDR3 sequence (DNA): TGCGCCAGCAGCTTCGGACAGGGGGTCACAGATACGCAGTATTTT. It is translated as CASSFGQGVTDTQYF.

This sequence joins TRBV6-2 or TRBV6-3 and TRBJ2-7, with D perhaps TRBD2 (6 bases). The CDR3 is 14 amino acids. Germline CDR1 and CDR2: MNHEY and SVGEGT. Between the trimmed V and J ends, which lost 6 bases and 4 bases, there was a span of 16 bases. The CDR3 nucleotides read TGTGCCAGCAGGCTCGGGACTGTCCTTTACGAGCAGTACTTC. Protein: CASRLGTVLYEQYF.

This rearrangement joins TRBV12-3 or TRBV12-4 to TRBJ1-4; D is unclear. The CDR3 spans 14 residues. With 3 bases removed from V and 7 bases from J, the gap between germline ends came to 12 bases. The CDR3 reads CASSFNGGGEKLFF. CDR3 in DNA: TGTGCCAGCAGTTTTAATGGCGGCGGTGAAAAACTGTTTTTT.

The gene calls are TRBV6-1 and TRBJ2-4, with 7 bases that match TRBD1. This CDR3 comprises 17 residues. Germline V lookup: CDR1 MNHNS, CDR2 SASEGT. The J segment lost 3 bases and the V segment lost 2 bases, leaving 10 bases of the junction unmatched. The CDR3 here is CASSELSTGSGKNIQYF. CDR3 DNA sequence: TGTGCCAGCAGTGAATTATCGACAGGGTCGGGCAAAAACATTCAGTACTTC.